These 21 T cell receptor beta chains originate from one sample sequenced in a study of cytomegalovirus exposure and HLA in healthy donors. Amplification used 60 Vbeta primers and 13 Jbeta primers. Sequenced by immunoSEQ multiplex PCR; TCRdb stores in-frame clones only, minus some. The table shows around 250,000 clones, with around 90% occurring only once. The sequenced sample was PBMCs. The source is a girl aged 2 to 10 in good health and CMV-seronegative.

CDR3 nucleotide sequence: TGTGCCAGCAGTGGACAGGGGTTAGGATCCTACGAGCAGTACTTC. The encoded protein is CASSGQGLGSYEQYF. This sequence joins TRBV6-1 and TRBJ2-7; TRBD1 matches at 8 bases. The CDR3 length is 15 residues. Germline V CDR1 and CDR2: MNHNS, SASEGT. V lost 4 bases and J lost 1; bases outside the gene matches: 6.

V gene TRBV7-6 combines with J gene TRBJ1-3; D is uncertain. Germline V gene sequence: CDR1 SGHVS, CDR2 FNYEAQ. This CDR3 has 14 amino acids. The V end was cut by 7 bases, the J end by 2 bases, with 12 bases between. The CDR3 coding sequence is TGTGCCAGCACCCCGGGGTTAACTGGAAACACCATATATTTT. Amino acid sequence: CASTPGLTGNTIYF.

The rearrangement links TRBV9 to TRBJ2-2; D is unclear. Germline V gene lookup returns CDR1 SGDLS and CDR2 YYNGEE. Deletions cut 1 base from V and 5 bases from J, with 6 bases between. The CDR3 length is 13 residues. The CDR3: CASSVLVTGELFF. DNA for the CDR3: TGTGCCAGCAGCGTACTAGTTACCGGGGAGCTGTTTTTT.

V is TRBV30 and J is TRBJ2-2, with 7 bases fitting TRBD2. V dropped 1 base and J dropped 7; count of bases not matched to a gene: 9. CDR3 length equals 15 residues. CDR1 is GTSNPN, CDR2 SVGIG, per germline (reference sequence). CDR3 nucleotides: TGTGCCTGGAGTGGAGCTAGCGGAGGGGTCGGGGAGCTGTTTTTT. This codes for CAWSGASGGVGELFF.

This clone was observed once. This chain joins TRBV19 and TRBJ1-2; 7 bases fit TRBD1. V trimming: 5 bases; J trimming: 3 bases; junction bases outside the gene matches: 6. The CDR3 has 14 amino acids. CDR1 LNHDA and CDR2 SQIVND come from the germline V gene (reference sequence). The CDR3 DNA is TGTGCCAGTAGTCCCAGGGGGGCCCACTATGGCTACACCTTC. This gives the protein CASSPRGAHYGYTF.

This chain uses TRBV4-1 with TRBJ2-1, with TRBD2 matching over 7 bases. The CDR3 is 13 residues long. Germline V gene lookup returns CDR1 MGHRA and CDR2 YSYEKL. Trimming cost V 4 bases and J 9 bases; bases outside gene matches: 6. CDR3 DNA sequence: TGCGCCAGCAGCCTACTAGCGAATAGTGAGCAGTTCTTC. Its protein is CASSLLANSEQFF.

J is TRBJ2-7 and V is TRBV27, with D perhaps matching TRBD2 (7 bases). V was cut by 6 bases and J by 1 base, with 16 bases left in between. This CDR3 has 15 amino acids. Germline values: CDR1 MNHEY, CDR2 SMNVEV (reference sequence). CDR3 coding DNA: TGTGCCAGCAGCACCCGGGGGGACAAATCCTACGAGCAGTACTTC. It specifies CASSTRGDKSYEQYF.

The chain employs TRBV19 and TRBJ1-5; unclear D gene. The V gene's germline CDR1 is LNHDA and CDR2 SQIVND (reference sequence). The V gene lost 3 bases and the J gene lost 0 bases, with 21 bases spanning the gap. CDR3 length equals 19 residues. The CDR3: CASSIQKPGDTYSNQPQHF. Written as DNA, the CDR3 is TGTGCCAGTAGTATTCAGAAGCCCGGGGATACGTATAGCAATCAGCCCCAGCATTTT.

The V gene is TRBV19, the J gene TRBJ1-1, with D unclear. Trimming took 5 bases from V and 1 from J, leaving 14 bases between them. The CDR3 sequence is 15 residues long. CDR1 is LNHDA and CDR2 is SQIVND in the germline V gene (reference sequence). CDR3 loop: CASSSSTGRNTEAFF. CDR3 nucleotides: TGTGCCAGTAGTTCCTCAACGGGGAGGAACACTGAAGCTTTCTTT.

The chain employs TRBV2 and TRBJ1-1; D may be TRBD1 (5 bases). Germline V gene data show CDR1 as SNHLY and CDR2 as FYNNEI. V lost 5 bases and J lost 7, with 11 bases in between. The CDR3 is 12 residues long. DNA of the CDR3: TGTGCCAGCAGTAGCAGGGTTATTGAAGCTTTCTTT. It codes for CASSSRVIEAFF.

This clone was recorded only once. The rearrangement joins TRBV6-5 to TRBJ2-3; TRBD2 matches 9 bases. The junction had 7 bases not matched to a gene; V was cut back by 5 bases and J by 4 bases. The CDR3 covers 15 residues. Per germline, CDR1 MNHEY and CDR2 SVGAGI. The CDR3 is CASSTVAGAADTQYF. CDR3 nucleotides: TGTGCCAGCAGTACAGTAGCGGGAGCGGCAGATACGCAGTATTTT.

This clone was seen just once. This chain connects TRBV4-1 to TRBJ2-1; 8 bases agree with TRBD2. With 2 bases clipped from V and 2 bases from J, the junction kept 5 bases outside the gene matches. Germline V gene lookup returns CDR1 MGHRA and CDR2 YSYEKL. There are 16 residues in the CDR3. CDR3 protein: CASSQSSGRTYNEQFF. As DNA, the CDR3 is TGCGCCAGCAGCCAATCAAGCGGGAGAACCTACAATGAGCAGTTCTTC.

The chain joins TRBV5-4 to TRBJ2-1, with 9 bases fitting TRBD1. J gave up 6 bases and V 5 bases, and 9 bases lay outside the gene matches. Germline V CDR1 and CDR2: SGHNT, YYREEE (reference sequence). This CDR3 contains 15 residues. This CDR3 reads CASRVGTGFPNEQFF. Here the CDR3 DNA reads TGTGCCAGCAGGGTAGGGACAGGGTTTCCCAATGAGCAGTTCTTC.

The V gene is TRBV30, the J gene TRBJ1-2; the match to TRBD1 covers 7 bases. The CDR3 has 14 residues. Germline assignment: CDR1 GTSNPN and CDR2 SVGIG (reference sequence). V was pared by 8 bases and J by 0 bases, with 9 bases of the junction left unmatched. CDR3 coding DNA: TGTGCCGGGGACAGCCGGGGGCCTAACTATGGCTACACCTTC. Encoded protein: CAGDSRGPNYGYTF.

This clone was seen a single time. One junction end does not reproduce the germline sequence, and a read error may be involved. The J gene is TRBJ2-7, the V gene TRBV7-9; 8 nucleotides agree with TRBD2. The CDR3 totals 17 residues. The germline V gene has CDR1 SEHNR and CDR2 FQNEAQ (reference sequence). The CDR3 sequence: CSSSLGGLAGSTYEQYF. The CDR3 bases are TGTTCCAGCAGCTTAGGGGGGCTAGCGGGTTCTACCTACGAGCAGTACTTC.

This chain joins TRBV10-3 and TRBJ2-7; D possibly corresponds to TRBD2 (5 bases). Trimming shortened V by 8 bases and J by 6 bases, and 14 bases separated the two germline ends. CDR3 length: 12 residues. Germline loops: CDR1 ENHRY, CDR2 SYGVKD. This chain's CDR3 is CAIGYVRGEQYF. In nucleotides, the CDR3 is TGTGCCATCGGCTACGTTCGGGGCGAGCAGTACTTC.

CDR3 amino acids: CASSLVEGAGYTF. For the CDR3, the DNA is TGTGCCAGCAGCTTAGTAGAGGGGGCAGGCTACACCTTC. The chain employs TRBV7-9 and TRBJ1-2; 7 bases are shared with TRBD1. CDR1 SEHNR and CDR2 FQNEAQ come from the germline V gene (reference sequence). CDR3 size: 13 residues. Unmatched junction bases numbered 4, after V lost 1 base and J lost 8 bases. Full variable domain (outside the CDR3, taken from reference TRBV7-9 and TRBJ1-2): DTGVSQNPRHKITKRGQNVTFRCDPISEHNRLYWYRQTLGQGPEFLTYFQNEAQLEKSRLLSDRFSAERPKGSFSTLEIQRTEQGDSAMYLCASSLVEGAGYTFGSGTRLTVV.

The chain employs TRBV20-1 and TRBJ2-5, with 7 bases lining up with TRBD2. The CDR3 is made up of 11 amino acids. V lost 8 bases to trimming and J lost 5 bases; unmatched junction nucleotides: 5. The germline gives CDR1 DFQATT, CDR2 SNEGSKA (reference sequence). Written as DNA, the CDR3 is TGCAGTTTCCTCGGGGGGGAGACCCAGTACTTC. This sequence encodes CSFLGGETQYF.

The CDR3 here is CASSVDVAGRTQYF. CDR3 DNA: TGTGCCAGCAGCGTAGACGTAGCGGGGAGGACCCAGTACTTC. This chain connects TRBV9 to TRBJ2-5; 8 positions match TRBD2. The trim removed 0 bases at V and 7 bases at J, leaving 5 bases unmatched. The CDR3 runs to 14 residues. The V gene's germline CDR1 is SGDLS and CDR2 YYNGEE.

In nucleotides, the CDR3 is TGTGCCAGCAGATCGGAGGTGCTAGCGGGGGGCACAGATACGCAGTATTTT. It translates to CASRSEVLAGGTDTQYF. The chain joins TRBV5-4 to TRBJ2-3, with TRBD2 identical over 10 bases. Germline-derived CDR1 and CDR2 are SGHNT and YYREEE (reference sequence). V lost 5 bases to trimming and J lost 1 base; unmatched junction nucleotides: 10. CDR3 length: 17 residues.

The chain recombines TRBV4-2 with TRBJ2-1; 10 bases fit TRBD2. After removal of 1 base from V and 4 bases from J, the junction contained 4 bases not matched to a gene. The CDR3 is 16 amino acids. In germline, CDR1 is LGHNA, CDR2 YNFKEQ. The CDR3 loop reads CASSQVPSGSYNEQFF. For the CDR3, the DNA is TGTGCCAGCAGCCAAGTTCCTAGCGGGAGTTACAATGAGCAGTTCTTC.